The entry below gives a single T cell receptor beta chain sequence along with its context. Its antigen is as yet unknown. The data are from a study of shared clonotypes between healthy human individuals. Points from the study as a whole: Sharing across four donors was seen in 4% to 6.5% of naive CD4 clonotypes. Generally, estimated richness proved larger in naive subsets than it did in memory subsets.

The germline V gene encodes CDR1 MRHNA and CDR2 SNTAGT. Trimming shortened V by 11 bases and J by 2 bases, and 19 bases separated the two germline ends. This CDR3 is built from 15 residues. The protocol was immunoSEQ multiplex PCR, while the TCRdb copy is restricted to in-frame clones and leaves out a portion. Of more than 1.2 million clones listed, about 98.5% are singletons. Sequenced material: naive CD4+ T cells sorted from blood. Described subset: CD45RA+ positively selected. The chain has TRBV6-4 and TRBJ1-5, with D possibly matching TRBD1 (5 bases). This clonotype was sampled from a man aged 25 to 40 in good health. The CDR3 reads CAPWRGENRNQPQHF. As DNA, the CDR3 is TGTGCCCCCTGGCGGGGGGAGAACCGCAATCAGCCCCAGCATTTT.